The entry below describes one TCR beta chain. Trimming at V came to 2 bases and at J to 7 bases, leaving 14 bases not matched to a gene. This CDR3 region has 18 residues. CDR1 is MGHDK, CDR2 SYGVNS, per germline. The sample is drawn from a study of blood T cell repertoires in COVID-19. On the study more broadly: Material from acute and convalescent COVID-19 was sourced from the United States, Italy and Spain.

In the original processing: Using reference gene primer amplification, nucleated cell counts were estimated. Sequenced by immunoSEQ multiplex PCR; TCRdb stores in-frame clones only, minus some. Clone size and the V and J calls come from that table; the DNA yielded D and trimming. The repertoire consists of tens of thousands of clones, with about four fifths occurring once and the leading ten covering about 19%. J is TRBJ1-2 and V is TRBV25-1, with TRBD1 matching over 12 bases. The receptor was derived from a human donor in a cohort sampled during active COVID-19. Material for sequencing was peripheral blood. CDR3 nucleotide sequence: TGTGCCAGCAGTGAAGGGGACAGGGGGCGGCCGTGGGCAGGTGGCTACACCTTC. It specifies CASSEGDRGRPWAGGYTF.